This paragraph covers one T cell receptor (beta chain) sequence. The data derive from a study of T-cell memory formation after mild COVID-19. Study-level information: For the most part, TCR clusters were specific to one donor.

One entry per CDR3 protein, called by TCRdb with MiXCR from the 5' RACE reads. The table shows roughly 550,000 distinct CDR3 sequences, with roughly 22% occurring only once. The CDR3 loop spans 16 amino acids. With V trimmed by 3 bases and J by 6 bases, 6 bases remained unmatched. CDR1 and CDR2 (germline): KGHDR, SFDVKD. The genes are TRBV24-1 and TRBJ2-2, with 10 bases fitting TRBD1. This clonotype originated in an adult woman who had mild COVID-19 (a few samples of this study predate the infection). Cell type and time point are not known. The sample was PBMCs or a T cell subset sorted from them (not recorded which). CDR3 in amino acids: CATSDDRTGGAGELFF. CDR3 coding DNA: TGTGCCACCAGTGATGACAGGACAGGGGGTGCCGGGGAGCTGTTTTTT.